This entry concerns a single TCR beta chain. These data come from a study of shared clonotypes between healthy human individuals. All of the donors resided in Nashville, Tennessee, and each was a Caucasian adult. In germline, CDR1 is GTSNPN, CDR2 SVGIG (reference sequence). The CDR3 is made up of 11 amino acids. V lost 3 bases to trimming and J lost 2 bases, with 5 bases between them. Sequencing was performed with immunoSEQ multiplex PCR; in TCRdb, only in-frame clones are kept and a portion is missing. The table records roughly 700,000 clones, 90% of them present only once. The TCR was taken from a man between 18 and 29 years old in good health. Some clones in this sample may be carry-over from other donors' samples. Sequencing input: memory CD8+ T cells from PBMCs. The subset was: CD45RO+ cells pooled with CCR7-negative TemRA cells. V gene TRBV30 combines with J gene TRBJ2-7; D not resolved. The CDR3: CAWRIAYEQYF. CDR3 sequence (DNA): TGTGCCTGGAGAATTGCCTACGAGCAGTACTTC.